This is a list of T cell receptor beta chains from one sample in a study of PD-1 blockade in mismatch repair-deficient tumors. The method was immunoSEQ multiplex PCR; TCRdb's version includes in-frame clones alone and lacks a portion of them. The profile shows roughly 130,000 clones, roughly 90% of them singletons. Here the sequenced sample was peripheral blood, taken just under 74 weeks after starting pembrolizumab. The receptors were gathered from an adult with mismatch repair-deficient cancer. Each CDR3 is given with its conserved first and last residue. D genes are given only for firm matches. The size of a clone is reported for some rows only, either as once, few or many, or as a class for expanded clones.

D gene	J gene	V gene	CDR3 length	clone size	CDR3 protein	CDR3 DNA
NA	TRBJ1-2	TRBV18	15	NA	CASSPPGRANYGYTF	TGTGCCAGCTCACCACCGGGAAGAGCTAACTATGGCTACACCTTC
NA	TRBJ2-7	TRBV11-1	13	NA	CASSFQVTYEQYF	TGTGCCAGCAGCTTCCAGGTTACATACGAGCAGTACTTC
NA	TRBJ2-5	TRBV5-1	15	NA	CASSFPQTGEETQYF	TGCGCCAGCAGCTTCCCTCAGACCGGGGAAGAGACCCAGTACTTC
TRBD1	TRBJ2-5	TRBV30	14	NA	CASHRDSAQETQYF	TGTGCCTCACACCGGGACAGCGCACAAGAGACCCAGTACTTC
NA	TRBJ1-1	TRBV7-9	11	NA	CASSSDPEAFF	TGTGCCAGCAGCTCGGACCCTGAAGCTTTCTTT
NA	TRBJ2-5	TRBV2	13	NA	CASSEWVQETQYF	TGTGCCAGCAGTGAATGGGTTCAAGAGACCCAGTACTTC
NA	TRBJ2-2	TRBV5-1	13	NA	CASSLGGAGELFF	TGCGCCAGCAGCTTGGGGGGCGCCGGGGAGCTGTTTTTT
TRBD2	TRBJ2-3	TRBV12-5	21	NA	CASGLHHRGLLAGASTDTQYF	TGTGCTAGTGGTTTACACCACAGGGGGCTACTAGCGGGAGCCAGCACAGATACGCAGTATTTT
NA	TRBJ2-5	TRBV4-2	16	NA	CASSQGRGGIQETQYF	TGTGCCAGCAGCCAAGGACGGGGCGGGATACAAGAGACCCAGTACTTC
NA	TRBJ2-7	TRBV19	14	few	CASSMTSYGREQYF	TGTGCCAGTAGTATGACTAGTTACGGTCGCGAGCAGTACTTC
NA	TRBJ2-7	TRBV7-9	12	few	CASSLRGRRQYF	TGTGCCAGCAGCTTGCGGGGTAGGCGGCAGTACTTC
NA	TRBJ2-7	TRBV30	13	NA	CAWSVTSSYEQYF	TGTGCCTGGTCAGTTACAAGCTCCTACGAGCAGTACTTC
NA	TRBJ1-1	TRBV10-1	13	NA	CASSEERNTEAFF	TGCGCCAGCAGTGAGGAGCGGAACACTGAAGCTTTCTTT
NA	TRBJ1-4	TRBV27	15	NA	CASSFLDSRNEKLFF	TGTGCCAGCAGTTTTCTCGACAGTCGTAATGAAAAACTGTTTTTT
NA	TRBJ2-5	TRBV19	14	NA	CASSEGPSQETQYF	TGTGCCAGTAGTGAGGGACCCAGCCAAGAGACCCAGTACTTC
TRBD1	TRBJ2-7	TRBV15	14	NA	CATNPGQGSYEQYF	TGTGCCACCAACCCGGGACAGGGGTCCTACGAGCAGTACTTC
NA	TRBJ2-7	TRBV19	14	NA	CASSLGLHRYEQYF	TGTGCCAGTTCCTTGGGGCTCCACCGATACGAGCAGTACTTC
NA	TRBJ2-5	TRBV29-1	13	NA	CSLTLADPYTQYF	TGCAGCCTCACCCTTGCGGACCCATACACCCAGTACTTC
NA	TRBJ2-7	TRBV4-1	15	NA	CASSQDRQEYYEQYF	TGCGCCAGCAGCCAAGATAGACAGGAGTACTACGAGCAGTACTTC
NA	TRBJ1-1	TRBV5-1	18	NA	CASSLTGSLFQVNTEAFF	TGCGCCAGCAGCTTGACGGGTTCTTTATTTCAAGTGAACACTGAAGCTTTCTTT
NA	TRBJ1-5	TRBV28	12	few	CASSRTLQPQHF	TGTGCCAGCAGTAGGACTCTCCAGCCCCAGCATTTT
TRBD1	TRBJ2-5	TRBV2	15	NA	CASSTGTGVLGTQYF	TGTGCCAGCAGTACCGGGACAGGGGTTCTCGGGACCCAGTACTTC
NA	TRBJ1-1	TRBV7-9	12	NA	CASSKTGTEAFF	TGTGCCAGCAGCAAAACAGGAACTGAAGCTTTCTTT
NA	TRBJ1-2	TRBV27	13	NA	CASSLTGNYGYTF	TGTGCCAGCAGTTTAACAGGGAACTATGGCTACACCTTC
TRBD2	TRBJ2-3	TRBV7-2	16	NA	CASSGVSGLNTDTQYF	TGTGCCAGCAGCGGGGTTAGCGGGCTGAACACAGATACGCAGTATTTT
NA	TRBJ2-7	TRBV18	13	few	CASSGTELYEQYF	TGTGCCAGCTCAGGGACGGAGCTCTACGAGCAGTACTTC
TRBD2	TRBJ2-3	TRBV7-9	16	NA	CASSPMSGTPTDTQYF	TGTGCCAGCAGCCCCATGAGCGGGACCCCCACAGATACGCAGTATTTT
TRBD2	TRBJ2-1	TRBV11-3	15	NA	CASSLLAGKSNEQFF	TGTGCCAGCAGCTTACTAGCGGGAAAATCCAATGAGCAGTTCTTC
TRBD1	TRBJ2-3	TRBV10-3	18	NA	CAISESPGRDRGTDTQYF	TGTGCCATCAGTGAGTCCCCCGGCCGGGACAGGGGAACAGATACGCAGTATTTT
NA	TRBJ2-7	TRBV7-2	14	once	CASSLLGGVYEQYF	TGTGCCAGCAGCTTACTAGGGGGGGTCTACGAGCAGTACTTC
TRBD2	TRBJ2-3	TRBV7-9	15	NA	CASSFGTSGTDTQYF	TGTGCCAGCAGCTTCGGGACTAGCGGCACAGATACGCAGTATTTT
TRBD1	TRBJ1-2	TRBV6-1	15	NA	CASRTEPGQGYGYTF	TGTGCCAGCAGGACGGAGCCGGGACAGGGCTATGGCTACACCTTC
NA	TRBJ1-5	TRBV10-3	12	NA	CAISRQNQPQHF	TGTGCCATCAGCAGACAAAATCAGCCCCAGCATTTT
NA	TRBJ2-3	TRBV12-5	14	NA	CASGLPLAQDTQYF	TGTGCTAGTGGTTTGCCACTCGCCCAAGATACGCAGTATTTT
NA	TRBJ2-2	TRBV13	12	NA	CASSRGSGELFF	TGTGCCAGCAGCCGGGGGAGCGGGGAGCTGTTTTTT
NA	TRBJ1-2	TRBV10-2	15	NA	CASSEGLRASSGYTF	TGCGCCAGCAGTGAGGGTTTGAGGGCTAGTAGTGGCTACACCTTC
TRBD2	TRBJ2-3	TRBV7-8	17	NA	CASSLAYAGERTDTQYF	TGTGCCAGCAGCTTAGCGTATGCGGGAGAGCGCACAGATACGCAGTATTTT
TRBD2	TRBJ2-1	TRBV2	15	once	CASSGLLAGNNEQFF	TGTGCCAGCAGTGGGCTCCTAGCGGGGAACAATGAGCAGTTCTTC
NA	TRBJ1-4	TRBV4-1	16	NA	CASSQESGQINEKLFF	TGCGCCAGCAGCCAAGAGTCTGGACAGATAAATGAAAAACTGTTTTTT
NA	TRBJ1-3	TRBV4-1	16	NA	CASSQVKGLTGNTIYF	TGCGCCAGCAGCCAAGTGAAAGGATTGACTGGAAACACCATATATTTT
NA	TRBJ1-3	TRBV7-9	17	NA	CASSLRGGQSGGNTIYF	TGTGCCAGCAGCTTAAGGGGTGGACAGAGCGGTGGAAACACCATATATTTT
NA	TRBJ1-4	TRBV6-1	13	once	CASLSSGGLILFF	TGTGCCAGCCTCTCATCTGGGGGGCTTATACTGTTTTTT
NA	TRBJ2-6	TRBV5-1	18	NA	CASSLYQGPLTGANVLTF	TGCGCCAGCAGCTTGTATCAGGGGCCCCTCACTGGGGCCAACGTCCTGACTTTC
TRBD1	TRBJ2-7	TRBV28	14	few	CASSHSDRVDEQYF	TGTGCCAGCAGTCACAGTGACAGGGTCGACGAGCAGTACTTC
NA	TRBJ2-1	TRBV19	15	NA	CASSIGGGIYNEQFF	TGTGCCAGTAGTATAGGGGGCGGGATCTACAATGAGCAGTTCTTC
TRBD1	TRBJ2-2	TRBV7-6	15	few	CASSLQGALTGELFF	TGTGCCAGCAGCTTACAGGGGGCGCTCACCGGGGAGCTGTTTTTT
TRBD2	TRBJ2-3	TRBV9	16	NA	CASSEVAGETTDTQYF	TGTGCCAGCAGCGAGGTGGCGGGAGAGACCACAGATACGCAGTATTTT
TRBD2	TRBJ2-7	TRBV4-1	14	few	CASSPPGTSAEQYF	TGCGCCAGCAGCCCCCCCGGGACTAGCGCCGAGCAGTACTTC
NA	TRBJ2-1	TRBV5-4	14	once	CASSLASSYNEQFF	TGTGCCAGCAGCTTGGCTAGCTCCTACAATGAGCAGTTCTTC
NA	TRBJ2-5	TRBV6-5	13	NA	CASSYALQETQYF	TGTGCCAGCAGTTATGCATTACAAGAGACCCAGTACTTC
NA	TRBJ2-7	TRBV5-1	13	NA	CASSAPQSYEQYF	TGCGCCAGCAGCGCTCCCCAATCCTACGAGCAGTACTTC